Listed here are 10 T cell receptor beta chains from one sample, sequenced in a study of blood T cell repertoires in COVID-19. This table comes from immunoSEQ multiplex PCR, and its TCRdb copy is limited to in-frame clones, with some not included. The table lists about 64,000 clones, around 86% of them singletons, with 10% to 15% in the top ten. Sequenced material: peripheral blood. The receptors were sampled from a human donor in a cohort sampled during active COVID-19.

The chain combines TRBV9 with TRBJ1-4; no clear D. The CDR3 has 15 residues. Between the trimmed V and J ends, which lost 4 bases and 1 base, there was a span of 11 bases. The germline gives CDR1 SGDLS, CDR2 YYNGEE. The CDR3: CASSRNGRTNEKLFF. The CDR3 DNA sequence: TGTGCCAGCAGCAGAAATGGGAGAACTAATGAAAAACTGTTTTTT.

The genes are TRBV6-5 and TRBJ2-2; the D gene is possibly TRBD1 (6 bases). The ends were cut back, 7 bases at V and 7 bases at J, with 19 bases in the middle. The germline V gene encodes CDR1 MNHEY and CDR2 SVGAGI. This CDR3 comprises 15 residues. CDR3 sequence reads: CASIPLQGRGGELFF. CDR3 bases: TGTGCCAGCATACCCTTACAGGGTCGCGGCGGGGAGCTGTTTTTT.

The chain is built from TRBV7-9 and TRBJ2-5, with TRBD1 identical over 9 bases. The germline V gene has CDR1 SEHNR and CDR2 FQNEAQ (reference sequence). The junction had 6 bases not matched to a gene; V was cut back by 5 bases and J by 2 bases. CDR3 length: 15 residues. CDR3 sequence reads: CASSPRDRVQETQYF. The CDR3 region has the DNA TGTGCCAGCAGCCCCCGGGACAGGGTTCAAGAGACCCAGTACTTC.

This clone was seen a single time. This chain joins TRBV19 and TRBJ1-1, with D perhaps TRBD1 (5 bases). CDR1 and CDR2 (germline): LNHDA, SQIVND (reference sequence). Deletions cut 3 bases from V and 0 bases from J, with 8 bases between. The CDR3 sequence is 14 residues long. DNA of the CDR3: TGTGCCAGTAGTATGCGGGGGATGAACACTGAAGCTTTCTTT. Protein: CASSMRGMNTEAFF. Together with reference TRBV19 and TRBJ1-1, the CDR3 gives the full variable domain: DGGITQSPKYLFRKEGQNVTLSCEQNLNHDAMYWYRQDPGQGLRLIYYSQIVNDFQKGDIAEGYSVSREKKESFPLTVTSAQKNPTAFYLCASSMRGMNTEAFFGQGTRLTVV.

This chain uses TRBV5-6 with TRBJ2-5, with TRBD1 matching over 7 bases. The CDR3 is made up of 15 amino acids. In germline, CDR1 is SGHDT, CDR2 YYEEEE. Trimming at V came to 2 bases and at J to 5 bases, leaving 9 bases not matched to a gene. In nucleotides, the CDR3 is TGTGCCAGCAGCTTAGAAAGGGCCAGGGGGGAGACCCAGTACTTC. Translating gives CASSLERARGETQYF.

This chain uses TRBV2 with TRBJ1-1; possibly TRBD1 for D (5 bases). V was shortened by 6 bases and J by 7 bases, with 12 bases between the two germline ends. CDR3 size: 12 residues. The germline V gene has CDR1 SNHLY and CDR2 FYNNEI. In DNA form, the CDR3 reads TGTGCCAGCAGCCCACAGGTTATTGAAGCTTTCTTT. Translating gives CASSPQVIEAFF.

The chain recombines TRBV6-4 with TRBJ2-1, with TRBD2 matching 11 bases. J gave up 7 bases and V 4 bases, and 6 bases lay outside the gene matches. Per the germline V gene, CDR1 is MRHNA and CDR2 is SNTAGT. The CDR3 totals 15 residues. As DNA, the CDR3 is TGTGCCAGCAGTGCCGGTAGCGGGGGGGCTAATGAGCAGTTCTTC. Its translation is CASSAGSGGANEQFF.

This clone has only a few counts. The chain recombines TRBV20-1 with TRBJ2-6; possible D gene TRBD1, 5 bases. CDR1 DFQATT and CDR2 SNEGSKA come from the germline V gene (reference sequence). The CDR3 totals 15 residues. The V gene lost 3 bases and the J gene lost 0 bases, with 9 bases spanning the gap. The CDR3 sequence: CSASGHRSGANVLTF. The CDR3 DNA reads as TGCAGTGCTAGTGGACACCGCTCTGGGGCCAACGTCCTGACTTTC.

The chain couples TRBV11-3 to TRBJ2-1; TRBD2 might be the D (6 bases). V was clipped by 1 base and J by 7 bases, with 8 bases between them. The germline gives CDR1 SGHNT, CDR2 YENEEA. This CDR3 comprises 13 residues. CDR3 in amino acids: CASSLGRGNEQFF. The CDR3 DNA reads TGTGCCAGCAGCTTAGGTCGGGGGAATGAGCAGTTCTTC. The variable domain in full, with the rest retrieved from reference TRBV11-3 and TRBJ2-1, is EAGVVQSPRYKIIEKKQPVAFWCNPISGHNTLYWYLQNLGQGPELLIRYENEEAVDDSQLPKDRFSAERLKGVDSTLKIQPAELGDSAVYLCASSLGRGNEQFFGPGTRLTVL.

Only one count was recorded for this clone. The chain uses TRBV3-1 (or the pseudogene TRBV3-2) and TRBJ1-3, with TRBD1 identical over 7 bases. The germline gives CDR1 LGHDT, CDR2 YNNKEL (reference sequence). V lost 4 bases, J lost 10 bases, and 19 bases stayed unmatched. CDR3 size: 17 residues. CDR3 region: CASSPWGDRISFGTIYF. The CDR3 DNA reads TGTGCCAGCAGCCCTTGGGGGGACAGAATCTCATTTGGAACCATATATTTT.